Below, 8 T cell receptor beta chains from the same sample are listed, as sequenced in a study of blood T cell repertoires in COVID-19 (dated by TCRdb to about 2020). The receptor library was made with the immunoSEQ multiplex PCR assay. TCRdb re-hosts the immuneACCESS table, in-frame sequences only. Its copies lack some clones; in the studies checked, an unresolved V gene accounts for under half of them, and the cause for the rest is not known. A total of approximately 200,000 clones appear in this sample, under 90% of them only once. The ten largest clones capture about 20% of the sample. Input material: peripheral blood. The receptors stem from a person aged 70 to 85 with COVID-19, enrolled during active disease.

The chain links TRBV18 to TRBJ1-2; tentatively, D is TRBD1 (5 bases). CDR3 length equals 14 residues. From germline, CDR1 is KGHSH and CDR2 LQKENI. V was trimmed by 2 bases and J by 4 bases, leaving 11 bases between them. The CDR3 DNA reads as TGTGCCAGCTCACCAGGGGGACTGAGCTATGGCTACACCTTC. This sequence encodes CASSPGGLSYGYTF.

This clone has a single count. The V call is TRBV3-1 (or the pseudogene TRBV3-2), the J call TRBJ2-7; 11 positions match TRBD2. V dropped 4 bases and J dropped 6; count of bases not matched to a gene: 11. CDR1 is LGHDT and CDR2 is YNNKEL in the germline V gene (reference sequence). There are 16 residues in the CDR3. CDR3 DNA sequence: TGTGCCAGCAGCCGCCTAGCGGGGGGCTCCCCTTCCGAGCAGTACTTC. Translated: CASSRLAGGSPSEQYF.

The gene calls are TRBV30 and TRBJ1-6; D remains ambiguous. The V end was cut by 3 bases, the J end by 10 bases, with 10 bases between. Per germline, CDR1 GTSNPN and CDR2 SVGIG (reference sequence). This CDR3 has 12 residues. Here the CDR3 DNA reads TGTGCCTGGAGCGGGGTAAGCTCACCCCTCCACTTT. Amino acids: CAWSGVSSPLHF.

This clone was seen a single time. CDR3 coding DNA: TGTGCCAGCCGAGTAGCGGGGGGGTTAGGCGATGAGCAGTTCTTC. It specifies CASRVAGGLGDEQFF. This chain links TRBV2 with TRBJ2-1; 11 bases fit TRBD2. The CDR3 is 15 amino acids. CDR1 and CDR2 (germline): SNHLY, FYNNEI. Unmatched junction bases numbered 11, after V lost 8 bases and J lost 8 bases.

This CDR3 reads CASSLRQGNYEQYF. CDR3 bases: TGTGCCAGCAGCTTACGACAGGGGAACTACGAGCAGTACTTC. The chain recombines TRBV7-2 with TRBJ2-7; TRBD1 agrees at 8 bases. With V trimmed by 2 bases and J by 3 bases, 3 bases remained unmatched. Germline CDR1 is SGHTA and CDR2 is FQGNSA. CDR3 size: 14 residues.

The chain couples TRBV6-1 to TRBJ1-6, with 7 bases lining up with TRBD1. CDR1 and CDR2 (germline): MNHNS, SASEGT. The CDR3 is made up of 18 amino acids. J was trimmed by 6 bases and V by 3 bases; bases with no gene match: 14. CDR3 coding DNA: TGTGCCAGCAGTGACATTTATCCGCCAGGGGGTTCTAATTCACCCCTCCACTTT. Translating it yields CASSDIYPPGGSNSPLHF.

The CDR3 DNA is TGTGCCAGCAGCTTGTCACTTTCCTCTGTTTCTGAAGCTTTCTTT. This translates into CASSLSLSSVSEAFF. V and J are TRBV5-4 and TRBJ1-1; D is uncertain. Germline V gene data show CDR1 as SGHNT and CDR2 as YYREEE (reference sequence). The germline V and J ends were trimmed by 1 base and 6 bases, with 16 bases remaining between them. The CDR3 runs to 15 residues.

This chain uses TRBV23-1 with TRBJ1-5; no clear D gene. TRBV23-1 counts as an open reading frame of uncertain function. The CDR3 contains 19 residues. V was cut by 0 bases and J by 0 bases, with 18 bases left in between. This CDR3 is CASSQSWQNPASSNQPQHF. The CDR3 region has the DNA TGCGCCAGCAGTCAATCGTGGCAGAACCCTGCCTCTAGCAATCAGCCCCAGCATTTT.